Detailed here is one T cell receptor (beta chain). Germline loops: CDR1 SGHNT, CDR2 YYREEE (reference sequence). This CDR3 has 13 amino acids. Trimming left V 1 base short and J 4 bases short, with 8 bases between. This entry is derived from a study of long-term antiretroviral therapy in people with HIV. The assay, immunoSEQ v3.0, was run at survey level. Sequencing was performed with immunoSEQ multiplex PCR; in TCRdb, only in-frame clones are kept and a portion is missing. The sample gives 20,000 to 25,000 clones, about 86% of which show up once; 4% to 5% is in the top ten. Going into DNA extraction, samples held roughly 0.95-10 million cryopreserved PBMC.

The chain combines TRBV5-4 with TRBJ1-1; D not resolved. The origin of this receptor is a man aged 55 to 70 with HIV. The input for sequencing was unsorted PBMCs, taken 1.3 years after starting antiretroviral therapy. CDR3 DNA sequence: TGTGCCAGCAGCTTGTTTTCAGGCACTGAAGCTTTCTTT. Residues: CASSLFSGTEAFF. Full variable domain (outside the CDR3, taken from reference TRBV5-4 and TRBJ1-1): ETGVTQSPTHLIKTRGQQVTLRCSSQSGHNTVSWYQQALGQGPQFIFQYYREEENGRGNFPPRFSGLQFPNYSSELNVNALELDDSALYLCASSLFSGTEAFFGQGTRLTVV.